This T cell receptor beta chain was identified in a study of blood T cells in healthy people across ages. Findings of the study overall: Diversity of TCR beta per million T cells declined in a roughly linear way with age.

All donors came from Russia, were Caucasian and healthy, and spanned ages about 6 to 100. The CDR3 contains 12 residues. Germline CDR1 and CDR2: DFQATT and SNEGSKA (reference sequence). V gave up 0 bases and J gave up 2 bases, with 4 bases separating them. A second PCR of about 7 to 12 cycles used a sample-barcoded 5' primer and a J-beta primer mix. Each of the cDNA molecules was tagged by a template-switch adaptor with 12 random nucleotides. MiXCR was run by TCRdb on the 5' RACE reads, yielding one entry per CDR3 protein. The sample includes some 780,000 distinct CDR3 sequences, more than 50% of them seen just once. A remark on this clonotype: Its cognate antigen is unknown.

The sequence derives from a man in his forties in good health. This chain connects TRBV20-1 to TRBJ1-2, with D unresolved. The specimen sequenced was blood. This CDR3 is CSAREKNYGYTF. The CDR3 DNA sequence: TGCAGTGCTAGAGAGAAAAACTATGGCTACACCTTC.